The rows below give T cell receptor beta chains drawn from one sample of a study of early T cells in non-severe SARS-CoV-2 infection. A single record per CDR3 protein comes from TCRdb applying MiXCR to the 5' RACE reads. The sample includes roughly 40,000 distinct CDR3 sequences, under 9.5% of them seen just once. Sequences were obtained from whole blood. The receptors originated from an adult who was a healthcare worker with PCR-confirmed SARS-CoV-2 infection or an uninfected control (not recorded which). The CDR3 runs from the conserved cysteine through the conserved F or W.

v_gene,j_gene,CDR3aa
TRBV27,TRBJ1-6,CASSLIQSSYNSPLHF
TRBV20-1,TRBJ2-2,CSARDARGRSGELFF
TRBV3-1,TRBJ2-2,CASSQDPYDTGELFF
TRBV5-4,TRBJ1-2,CASSYRELYGYTF
TRBV12-3/TRBV12-4,TRBJ2-2,CASSPYFDRLQVANTGELFF
TRBV12-5,TRBJ2-2,CASAAGQGWDTGELFF
TRBV28,TRBJ2-7,CASSLIAGSYEQYF
TRBV20-1,TRBJ1-5,CSARALSNQPQHF
TRBV24-1,TRBJ2-3,CATSVATTDTQYF
TRBV6-1,TRBJ2-3,CASTRPGTPWVPQYF
TRBV14,TRBJ2-1,CASSQSWQRGYNEQFF
TRBV7-2,TRBJ2-1,CASSLVLGEQFF
TRBV7-3,TRBJ2-7,CASSLIPKYEQYF
TRBV7-8,TRBJ1-6,CASSSGWEVNSPLHF
TRBV29-1,TRBJ2-2,CSVGSWASTGELFF
TRBV19,TRBJ1-2,CASSMGAVFDYGYTF
TRBV4-3,TRBJ2-3,CASSSRTDSDTQYF